This T cell receptor beta chain was sequenced in a study of T cell responses to AZD1222 COVID-19 vaccine. Germline values: CDR1 MNHNS, CDR2 SASEGT. The ends were cut back, 2 bases at V and 9 bases at J, with 17 bases in the middle. The CDR3 is made up of 15 amino acids. TCRdb keeps only in-frame clones here, not all; method: immunoSEQ multiplex PCR. The table shows some 100,000 clones, with roughly nine tenths occurring only once. The chain combines TRBV6-1 with TRBJ1-5, with no clear D. The TCR originated in an adult in good health. Sequenced here: peripheral blood, sampled on day 0 of AZD1222 vaccination. The CDR3 is CASSESSSFEGPQHF. CDR3 coding DNA: TGTGCCAGCAGTGAAAGTTCGTCCTTTGAGGGGCCCCAGCATTTT.